This T cell receptor (beta chain) was recovered during a study of cytomegalovirus exposure and HLA in healthy donors. It was with 60 Vbeta and 13 Jbeta primers that the PCR ran. TCRdb keeps only in-frame clones here, not all; method: immunoSEQ multiplex PCR. Of about 110,000 clones listed, 15% are singletons. Study-level findings and limits: Reports described diagnosis of cytomegalovirus status by the classifier as highly specific and sensitive. Upon later analysis, TCR association rates were observed to vary by HLA locus, being highest for DRB1 and lowest for HLA-C.

Remarks on this clone: Its antigen is unidentified.

The CDR3 is 16 amino acids. The germline V gene has CDR1 LGHNA and CDR2 YSLEER. V lost 1 base, J lost 0 bases, and 2 bases stayed unmatched. The chain joins TRBV4-3 to TRBJ2-1; 8 nucleotides align to TRBD2. Sequenced material: PBMCs. This receptor was taken from a young woman in good health and CMV-seronegative. CDR3 nucleotide sequence: TGCGCCAGCAGCCAAGGCGGGGGGCGCTCCTACAATGAGCAGTTCTTC. This gives the protein CASSQGGGRSYNEQFF.